The 7 T cell receptor beta chains presented below share a single source sample, sequenced in a study of OX40 agonist ivuxolimab in advanced cancers. Clones were sequenced by immunoSEQ multiplex PCR, and TCRdb holds only the in-frame ones, with some missing. The data show 71,000 or so clones, 75% to 85% seen once. The sequencing here drew on CD4+ or CD8+ T cells sorted from blood, taken in a trial of the OX40 agonist ivuxolimab. The receptors derive from an adult with an advanced solid tumor such as melanoma, head and neck, liver or kidney cancer.

V usage is TRBV4-1 and J usage is TRBJ2-1, with 16 positions matching TRBD2. Germline loops: CDR1 MGHRA, CDR2 YSYEKL. With 5 bases clipped from V and 7 bases from J, the junction kept 11 bases outside the gene matches. The CDR3 totals 18 residues. CDR3 residues: CASSSPGLAGGGRNEQFF. For the CDR3, the DNA is TGCGCCAGCAGCTCCCCGGGACTAGCGGGGGGGGGTCGGAATGAGCAGTTCTTC.

The V gene is TRBV2, the J gene TRBJ1-4; tentative D call: TRBD1 (5 bases). Germline assignment: CDR1 SNHLY and CDR2 FYNNEI. Trimming took 6 bases from V and 8 from J, leaving 13 bases between them. There are 13 residues in the CDR3. CDR3 loop: CASRETEGEKLFF. CDR3 DNA sequence: TGTGCCAGCAGGGAGACAGAAGGGGAAAAACTGTTTTTT. Complete variable domain (other parts from reference TRBV2 and TRBJ1-4): EPEVTQTPSHQVTQMGQEVILRCVPISNHLYFYWYRQILGQKVEFLVSFYNNEISEKSEIFDDQFSVERPDGSNFTLKIRSTKLEDSAMYFCASRETEGEKLFFGSGTQLSVL.

The table lists this clone with a few counts. The V gene is TRBV10-1, the J gene TRBJ2-7; D remains ambiguous. Germline loops: CDR1 WNHNN, CDR2 SYGVQD (reference sequence). Trimming shortened V by 10 bases and J by 2 bases, and 24 bases separated the two germline ends. The length of the CDR3 is 16 residues. DNA for the CDR3: TGCGCCACACACCCCGGCGGCGGTCCGGTAACCTACGAGCAGTACTTC. Amino acids: CATHPGGGPVTYEQYF.

The chain carries TRBV18 and TRBJ2-2; maybe TRBD1 (5 bases). Deletions cut 3 bases from V and 4 bases from J, with 12 bases between. Per the germline V gene, CDR1 is KGHSH and CDR2 is LQKENI. There are 15 residues in the CDR3. CDR3 amino acids: CASSPIFQGTGELFF. The CDR3 nucleotides read TGTGCCAGCTCACCTATCTTCCAGGGCACCGGGGAGCTGTTTTTT.

The chain combines TRBV7-2 with TRBJ1-1; D gene ambiguous. CDR3 length: 13 amino acids. Between the trimmed V and J ends, which lost 4 bases and 1 base, there was a span of 7 bases. The germline CDR1 and CDR2 sequences are SGHTA and FQGNSA. The CDR3: CASSSQGNTEAFF. The CDR3 bases are TGTGCCAGCAGCTCCCAAGGGAACACTGAAGCTTTCTTT.

This CDR3 reads CASSSWTGSRGGYTF. Written as DNA, the CDR3 is TGTGCCAGTAGTTCCTGGACAGGGTCGCGAGGGGGCTACACCTTC. The rearrangement joins TRBV19 to TRBJ1-2, with TRBD1 matching over 8 bases. Trimming took 5 bases from V and 8 from J; bases not matched to a gene: 13. Germline CDR1 LNHDA, CDR2 SQIVND (reference sequence). CDR3 size: 15 residues.

The chain couples TRBV4-1 to TRBJ1-1, with D hard to call. This CDR3 is built from 14 residues. Trimming pared 5 bases from V and 5 bases from J, leaving 15 bases between. Germline lookup yields CDR1 MGHRA and CDR2 YSYEKL. The CDR3 sequence is CASSGRTTGTEAFF. CDR3 nucleotide sequence: TGCGCCAGCAGCGGGCGGACTACTGGGACTGAAGCTTTCTTT.